The 16 T cell receptor beta chains given below trace back to one sample, sequenced in a study of shared clonotypes between healthy human individuals. Assay: immunoSEQ multiplex PCR; the TCRdb copy retains only in-frame clones and omits some. The table shows about 2 million clones, with approximately 94% occurring only once. CD45RO-negative CD8 cells positively selected for CCR7 made up the naive population, which excluded terminally differentiated effector memory CD45RA+ cells. Sequencing was carried out using naive CD8+ T cells sorted from blood. These TCRs come from a man aged 18 to 30 in good health.

The rearrangement uses TRBV5-1 and TRBJ2-1; possibly TRBD2 for D (6 bases). The CDR3 is 14 amino acids. Trimming stripped 3 bases from V and 9 bases from J, with 16 bases between. Germline CDR1 reads SGHRS; CDR2 reads YFSETQ. Written as DNA, the CDR3 is TGCGCCAGCAGCTCGGGGGTTGACAATGGTGAGCAGTTCTTC. This codes for CASSSGVDNGEQFF.

The rearrangement joins TRBV4-1 to TRBJ2-1; D not certain. V lost 4 bases to trimming and J lost 13 bases, with 14 bases between them. From germline, CDR1 is MGHRA and CDR2 YSYEKL. This CDR3 has 12 amino acids. CDR3 nucleotide sequence: TGCGCCAGCAGCCTCACCACCCTAGAACAGTTCTTC. Residues: CASSLTTLEQFF.

This rearrangement joins TRBV4-2 to TRBJ2-1; 9 bases align to TRBD2. V lost 2 bases and J lost 3; bases outside the gene matches: 5. There are 16 residues in the CDR3. Germline loops: CDR1 LGHNA, CDR2 YNFKEQ. CDR3 DNA sequence: TGTGCCAGCAGCCAAATGAGCGGGGGGCTCTACAATGAGCAGTTCTTC. Translated: CASSQMSGGLYNEQFF.

This clone was detected once. The sample carries other DNA sequences with the same CDR3. The CDR3 is CASSLSPDTQYF. CDR3 coding DNA: TGTGCCAGCAGCTTATCTCCAGATACGCAGTATTTT. This rearrangement joins TRBV11-2 to TRBJ2-3; D remains unclear. This CDR3 is 12 amino acids long. Germline-derived CDR1 and CDR2 are SGHAT and FQNNGV. Trimming cost V 2 bases and J 4 bases, with 4 bases left between them.

The chain employs TRBV6-5 and TRBJ2-1, with D tentatively TRBD1 (6 bases). The germline V gene encodes CDR1 MNHEY and CDR2 SVGAGI. V shed 6 bases and J shed 7 bases, with 16 bases lying between them. CDR3 length: 14 amino acids. DNA for the CDR3: TGTGCCAGCAGGTCCTCCTTACAGGGAAATGAGCAGTTCTTC. Its translation is CASRSSLQGNEQFF.

As for this clone: Other nucleotide sequences in the sample specify the same CDR3. The chain recombines TRBV4-1 with TRBJ2-7; 11 bases agree with TRBD2. This CDR3 is 15 amino acids long. The J segment lost 2 bases and the V segment lost 3 bases, leaving 3 bases of the junction unmatched. Germline V gives CDR1 MGHRA, CDR2 YSYEKL. For the CDR3, the DNA is TGCGCCAGCAGCCAGGGACTAGCGGTAACCTACGAGCAGTACTTC. This codes for CASSQGLAVTYEQYF.

A note on this clone: Distinct nucleotide sequences in the sample also encode this CDR3. The chain carries TRBV4-1 and TRBJ2-7; perhaps TRBD2 as D (6 bases). The CDR3 runs 14 residues. The germline V gene has CDR1 MGHRA and CDR2 YSYEKL. Trimming took off 1 base at V and 3 bases at J, with 10 bases between the two ends. CDR3 DNA sequence: TGCGCCAGCAGCCAAGTTGGCGGGGTCTACGAGCAGTACTTC. Its translation: CASSQVGGVYEQYF.

V is TRBV18 and J is TRBJ2-2; D is perhaps TRBD1 or TRBD2 (5 bases each). The CDR3 is 16 amino acids. V was pared by 2 bases and J by 5 bases, with 15 bases between. Germline V gene data show CDR1 as KGHSH and CDR2 as LQKENI. The CDR3 DNA reads as TGTGCCAGCTCACCAGCGTTAAGGGACGCAACCGGGGAGCTGTTTTTT. Residues: CASSPALRDATGELFF.

This chain links TRBV7-9 with TRBJ1-1, with D maybe TRBD1 (5 bases). Germline V gene lookup returns CDR1 SEHNR and CDR2 FQNEAQ (reference sequence). Trimming shortened V by 1 base and J by 6 bases, and 15 bases separated the two germline ends. This CDR3 has 15 residues. The CDR3 region has the DNA TGTGCCAGCAGCTTAGGTGGGGGTGAGGTGGCTGAAGCTTTCTTT. Translating it yields CASSLGGGEVAEAFF.

The chain uses TRBV6-5 and TRBJ1-1, with unresolved D. Germline CDR1 and CDR2: MNHEY and SVGAGI. Trimming removed 8 bases at V and 0 bases at J, with 16 bases between. This CDR3 is built from 15 residues. For the CDR3, the DNA is TGTGCCAGCTCTGGACCGTCGCTAATGAACACTGAAGCTTTCTTT. Its protein is CASSGPSLMNTEAFF.

The J gene is TRBJ1-2, the V gene TRBV27; TRBD1 is a possible D gene (6 bases). CDR1 and CDR2 from the germline V gene are MNHEY and SMNVEV (reference sequence). The CDR3 spans 15 residues. V was cut by 8 bases and J by 3 bases, with 19 bases left in between. The CDR3 nucleotides read TGTGCCAGCCGACCCTCGTCAGGGGTAGACTATGGCTACACCTTC. Its translation: CASRPSSGVDYGYTF.

To note about this clone: This sample also contains other DNA sequences that code for the same CDR3. The rearrangement links TRBV25-1 to TRBJ2-5; D ambiguous. The germline V gene encodes CDR1 MGHDK and CDR2 SYGVNS. The CDR3 runs 11 residues. The ends were cut back, 6 bases at V and 5 bases at J, with 7 bases in the middle. CDR3 sequence reads: CASRLGETQYF. The CDR3 region has the DNA TGTGCCAGCAGGCTGGGGGAGACCCAGTACTTC. Filled out from reference TRBV25-1 and TRBJ2-5, the complete variable domain reads EADIYQTPRYLVIGTGKKITLECSQTMGHDKMYWYQQDPGMELHLIHYSYGVNSTEKGDLSSESTVSRIRTEHFPLTLESARPSHTSQYLCASRLGETQYFGPGTRLLVL.

The V gene is TRBV7-9, the J gene TRBJ2-7, with D perhaps matching TRBD1 (5 bases). Trimming removed 4 bases at V and 3 bases at J, with 25 bases between. This CDR3 is built from 18 residues. Germline V gene sequence: CDR1 SEHNR, CDR2 FQNEAQ (reference sequence). This CDR3 is CASSSQGTFRHLSYEQYF. The CDR3 DNA follows: TGTGCCAGCAGCTCGCAGGGCACCTTCCGCCATTTGAGCTACGAGCAGTACTTC.

The J gene is TRBJ2-7, the V gene TRBV7-9; D may be TRBD2 (7 bases). V was trimmed by 0 bases and J by 5 bases, leaving 11 bases between them. The CDR3 covers 14 residues. Germline values: CDR1 SEHNR, CDR2 FQNEAQ (reference sequence). In nucleotides, the CDR3 is TGTGCCAGCAGCTTAGCCGGGGGGCTCGACGAGCAGTACTTC. It yields the protein CASSLAGGLDEQYF.

The chain couples TRBV7-2 to TRBJ2-4, with TRBD2 matching over 15 bases. The J segment lost 13 bases and the V segment lost 5 bases, leaving 3 bases of the junction unmatched. The CDR3 sequence is 13 residues long. Per the germline V gene, CDR1 is SGHTA and CDR2 is FQGNSA. In DNA form, the CDR3 reads TGTGCCAGCAGCCCAGGGACTAGCGGGAGGCAGTACTTC. Translating it yields CASSPGTSGRQYF.

As regards this clone: The identical CDR3 is also encoded by other nucleotide sequences in the sample. The V call is TRBV4-3, the J call TRBJ1-1; no reliable D call. The CDR3 spans 15 residues. Deletions cut 0 bases from V and 0 bases from J, with 8 bases between. CDR1 is LGHNA, CDR2 YSLEER, per germline. Here the CDR3 DNA reads TGCGCCAGCAGCCAAGAAGGCAGCCTGAACACTGAAGCTTTCTTT. Its protein is CASSQEGSLNTEAFF.